Reported below is one TCR beta chain. These data belong to a study of shared clonotypes between healthy human individuals. Germline trimming cut 6 bases from V and 3 bases from J; bases unmatched to any gene: 7. From germline, CDR1 is MNHEY and CDR2 SMNVEV (reference sequence). The CDR3 runs to 14 residues. The method was immunoSEQ multiplex PCR; TCRdb's version includes in-frame clones alone and lacks a portion of them. The table records about 2.4 million clones, 93% of them present only once. The chain couples TRBV27 to TRBJ2-7, with 8 bases fitting TRBD1. The sequencing input was naive CD4+ T cells from PBMCs. Indicated subset: CD45RA+ positively selected. The sequence derives from a young man in good health. Some clones in this sample may be carry-over from other donors' samples. The CDR3 loop reads CASSPGQVLYEQYF. The CDR3 DNA sequence: TGTGCCAGCAGCCCGGGACAGGTCCTCTACGAGCAGTACTTC.